This paragraph covers one T cell receptor beta chain sequence. V was trimmed by 6 bases and J by 2 bases, leaving 17 bases between them. The CDR3 totals 15 residues. Germline loops: CDR1 MNHEY, CDR2 SMNVEV (reference sequence). This sample was taken from a study of blood T cell repertoires in COVID-19. Study-wide background: Acute and convalescent COVID-19 specimens originated in the United States, Italy and Spain. Sources were T cells, B-cell-depleted T cells, or PBMCs; the material itself was cDNA or gDNA.

Allocation to cohorts depended on clinical history reported by the participants. Authors' analysis steps: Quantification of nucleated cells was approximated via reference gene primer amplification. The data were produced by immunoSEQ multiplex PCR, yet TCRdb's version contains in-frame clones alone and is incomplete. Clonal size and the V and J genes are those of that table, whereas D and trimming came from the DNA. The profile covers 150,000 to 200,000 clones, with about 86% appearing a single time and approximately 23% taken by the ten largest. The receptor was isolated from a woman aged 40-49 years in a cohort exposed to, infected with or recovered from COVID-19 (not recorded which). The gene calls are TRBV27 and TRBJ2-7; D possibly corresponds to TRBD2 (6 bases). Material for sequencing was PBMCs or T cells enriched from blood (not recorded which). The CDR3 loop reads CASSPWGGTTYEQYF. CDR3 sequence (DNA): TGTGCCAGCAGCCCTTGGGGAGGAACCACCTACGAGCAGTACTTC.